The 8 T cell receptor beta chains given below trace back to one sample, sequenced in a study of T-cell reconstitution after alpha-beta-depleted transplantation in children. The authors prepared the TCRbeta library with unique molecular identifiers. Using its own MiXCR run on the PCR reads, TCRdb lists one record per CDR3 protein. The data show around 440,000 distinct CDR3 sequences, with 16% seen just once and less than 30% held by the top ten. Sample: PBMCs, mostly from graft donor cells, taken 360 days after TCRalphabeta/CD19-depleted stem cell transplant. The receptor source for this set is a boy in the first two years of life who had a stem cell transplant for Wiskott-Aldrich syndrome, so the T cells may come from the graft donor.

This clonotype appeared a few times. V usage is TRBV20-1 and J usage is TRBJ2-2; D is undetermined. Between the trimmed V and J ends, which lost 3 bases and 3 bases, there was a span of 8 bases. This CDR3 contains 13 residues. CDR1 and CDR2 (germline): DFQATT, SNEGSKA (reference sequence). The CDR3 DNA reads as TGCAGTGCTAGTGGTGGATACACCGGGGAGCTGTTTTTT. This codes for CSASGGYTGELFF.

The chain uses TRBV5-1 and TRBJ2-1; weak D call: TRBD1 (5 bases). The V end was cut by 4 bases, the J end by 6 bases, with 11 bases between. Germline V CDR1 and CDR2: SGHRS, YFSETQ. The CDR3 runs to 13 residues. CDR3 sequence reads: CASSNPQGNEQFF. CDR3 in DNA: TGCGCCAGCAGCAACCCCCAGGGCAATGAGCAGTTCTTC. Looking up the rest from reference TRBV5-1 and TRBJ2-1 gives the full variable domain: KAGVTQTPRYLIKTRGQQVTLSCSPISGHRSVSWYQQTPGQGLQFLFEYFSETQRNKGNFPGRFSGRQFSNSRSEMNVSTLELGDSALYLCASSNPQGNEQFFGPGTRLTVL.

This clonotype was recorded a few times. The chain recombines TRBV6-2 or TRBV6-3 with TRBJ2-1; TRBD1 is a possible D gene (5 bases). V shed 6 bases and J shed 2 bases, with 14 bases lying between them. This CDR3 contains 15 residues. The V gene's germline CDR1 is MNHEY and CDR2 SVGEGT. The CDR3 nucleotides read TGTGCCAGCAGCTTGACAGCTAGACCCTACAATGAGCAGTTCTTC. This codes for CASSLTARPYNEQFF.

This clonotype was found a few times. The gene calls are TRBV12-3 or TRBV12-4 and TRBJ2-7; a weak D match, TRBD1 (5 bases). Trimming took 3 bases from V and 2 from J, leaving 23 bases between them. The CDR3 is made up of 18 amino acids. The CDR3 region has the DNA TGTGCCAGCAGTTTCTTTTTGACAGATAACTCTCGGGCCTACGAGCAGTACTTC. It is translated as CASSFFLTDNSRAYEQYF.

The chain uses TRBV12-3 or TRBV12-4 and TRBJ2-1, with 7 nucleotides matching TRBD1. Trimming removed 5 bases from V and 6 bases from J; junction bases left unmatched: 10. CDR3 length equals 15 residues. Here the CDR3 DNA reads TGTGCCAGCAGTCCTAGGGGGCGAGGACTCAATGAGCAGTTCTTC. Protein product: CASSPRGRGLNEQFF.

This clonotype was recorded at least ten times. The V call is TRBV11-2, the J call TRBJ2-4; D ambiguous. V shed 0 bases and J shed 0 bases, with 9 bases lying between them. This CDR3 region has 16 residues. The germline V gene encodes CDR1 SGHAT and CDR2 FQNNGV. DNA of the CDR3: TGTGCCAGCAGCTTAGATCACTCCGTAGCCAAAAACATTCAGTACTTC. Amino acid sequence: CASSLDHSVAKNIQYF.

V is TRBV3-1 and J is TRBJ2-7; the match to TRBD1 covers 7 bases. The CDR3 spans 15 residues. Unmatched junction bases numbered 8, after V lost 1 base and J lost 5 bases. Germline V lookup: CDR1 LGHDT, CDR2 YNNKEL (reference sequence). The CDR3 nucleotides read TGTGCCAGCAGCCAAGCCGGGACAGTCGGTGACGAGCAGTACTTC. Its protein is CASSQAGTVGDEQYF.

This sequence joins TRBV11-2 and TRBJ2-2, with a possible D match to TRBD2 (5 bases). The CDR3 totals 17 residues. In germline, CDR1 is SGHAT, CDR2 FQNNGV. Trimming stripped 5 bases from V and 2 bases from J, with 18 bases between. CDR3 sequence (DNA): TGTGCCAGCAGCCACCCCCCGTTATGGACTAACACCGGGGAGCTGTTTTTT. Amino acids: CASSHPPLWTNTGELFF.